The next 22 T cell receptor beta chains were all read from a single sample in a study of T-cell reconstitution after alpha-beta-depleted transplantation in children. Researchers prepared the TCRbeta library using unique molecular identifiers, the study reports. In TCRdb, the PCR reads were re-called with MiXCR into one record per CDR3 protein. The table lists about 540,000 distinct CDR3 sequences, around 20% of them singletons. Source: PBMCs from the stem cell graft donor, taken from the stem cell graft. These receptors were collected from a human donor who donated a stem cell graft to a child with acute lymphoblastic leukemia.

This sequence joins TRBV6-2 or TRBV6-3 and TRBJ2-3; D remains ambiguous. Trimming took 2 bases from V and 2 from J, leaving 14 bases between them. The CDR3 is made up of 16 amino acids. Germline CDR1 is MNHEY and CDR2 is SVGEGT. The CDR3 loop reads CASSYRSRYNTDTQYF. For the CDR3, the DNA is TGTGCCAGCAGTTACCGATCCAGATATAACACAGATACGCAGTATTTT.

The chain joins TRBV2 to TRBJ1-2, with D tentatively TRBD1 (6 bases). Germline CDR1 and CDR2: SNHLY and FYNNEI. The V end was cut by 2 bases, the J end by 8 bases, with 15 bases between. This CDR3 contains 14 residues. The CDR3 DNA is TGTGCCAGCAGTGAAACAGGGAGGGCAGTCGGCTACACCTTC. Amino acids: CASSETGRAVGYTF.

This clonotype has just a few counts. The V call is TRBV4-1, the J call TRBJ2-1, with D perhaps matching TRBD1 (5 bases). The CDR3 has 16 amino acids. Trimming cost V 4 bases and J 0 bases, with 13 bases left between them. CDR1 is MGHRA, CDR2 YSYEKL, per germline. CDR3 sequence: CASSRPTGSSYNEQFF. The CDR3 nucleotides are TGCGCCAGCAGCCGACCTACAGGCAGCTCCTACAATGAGCAGTTCTTC.

The chain carries TRBV29-1 and TRBJ2-7; 14 bases are shared with TRBD2. The germline gives CDR1 SQVTM, CDR2 ANQGSEA. This CDR3 comprises 15 residues. The V gene end was trimmed by 4 bases and the J gene end by 6 bases; junction bases not matched to a gene: 8. This CDR3 reads CSVGYGTSGSSEQYF. The CDR3 DNA reads TGCAGCGTTGGATATGGGACTAGCGGGAGCAGCGAGCAGTACTTC.

This clonotype showed up just a few times. V usage is TRBV6-2 or TRBV6-3 and J usage is TRBJ2-7; D assignment may be TRBD1 or TRBD2 (5 bases each). Trimming pared 5 bases from V and 0 bases from J, leaving 11 bases between. Germline lookup yields CDR1 MNHEY and CDR2 SVGEGT. The CDR3 runs to 14 residues. The CDR3, as DNA: TGTGCCAGCAGTCCGGGACGGAACTCCTACGAGCAGTACTTC. The encoded protein is CASSPGRNSYEQYF.

This clonotype has only a few counts. The gene calls are TRBV20-1 and TRBJ2-1; possibly TRBD1 for D (5 bases). Germline V gene sequence: CDR1 DFQATT, CDR2 SNEGSKA (reference sequence). V lost 3 bases, J lost 0 bases, and 12 bases lay in between. The CDR3 sequence is 15 residues long. CDR3 nucleotide sequence: TGCAGTGCTAGGGGGCCGGAGAGCTCCTACAATGAGCAGTTCTTC. It specifies CSARGPESSYNEQFF.

The gene calls are TRBV20-1 and TRBJ1-1; D uncertain. The germline V and J ends were trimmed by 6 bases and 1 base, with 12 bases remaining between them. Germline CDR1 is DFQATT and CDR2 is SNEGSKA (reference sequence). This CDR3 spans 13 amino acids. CDR3 in amino acids: CSAKAHPNTEAFF. As DNA, the CDR3 is TGCAGTGCGAAGGCCCACCCGAACACTGAAGCTTTCTTT.

CDR3 DNA: TGCAGCGTTGCGACGGGGGACGGGGGCTACACCTTC. Translation: CSVATGDGGYTF. The rearrangement joins TRBV29-1 to TRBJ1-2; possibly TRBD1 for D (5 bases). CDR3 length: 12 amino acids. Germline V gene sequence: CDR1 SQVTM, CDR2 ANQGSEA. The V and J ends lost 4 bases and 8 bases respectively, with 14 bases between them.

This clonotype was seen more than once but under ten times. The genes are TRBV6-5 and TRBJ2-7; D not certain. CDR3 length equals 15 residues. V shed 5 bases and J shed 3 bases, with 17 bases lying between them. CDR1 and CDR2 from the germline V gene are MNHEY and SVGAGI. The CDR3 nucleotides are TGTGCCAGCAGTCACCTACGGGTCTCCTTCTACGAGCAGTACTTC. Translating it yields CASSHLRVSFYEQYF.

This clonotype was counted a single time. CDR3 sequence: CSARKPRGWREQYF. Here the CDR3 DNA reads TGCAGTGCTAGAAAGCCTAGAGGGTGGAGGGAGCAGTACTTC. This chain uses TRBV20-1 with TRBJ2-7, with D maybe TRBD2 (5 bases). V lost 2 bases and J lost 7, with 18 bases in between. There are 14 residues in the CDR3. Germline V lookup: CDR1 DFQATT, CDR2 SNEGSKA (reference sequence).

The V and J genes are TRBV2 and TRBJ2-1; 11 bases fit TRBD2. Per germline, CDR1 SNHLY and CDR2 FYNNEI. Losses at the gene ends were 5 bases for V and 9 bases for J; bases not matched to a gene: 6. The CDR3 loop spans 14 amino acids. CDR3 residues: CASSPSSGRSEQFF. Here the CDR3 DNA reads TGTGCCAGCAGTCCGTCTAGCGGGAGGTCTGAGCAGTTCTTC.

This chain uses TRBV13 with TRBJ2-1; D is undetermined. Germline CDR1 PRHDT, CDR2 FYEKMQ (reference sequence). The V gene lost 0 bases and the J gene lost 8 bases, with 8 bases spanning the gap. The CDR3 covers 13 residues. CDR3 sequence: CASSLGLVYEQFF. CDR3 coding DNA: TGTGCCAGCAGCTTAGGACTTGTCTATGAGCAGTTCTTC.

J is TRBJ1-3 and V is TRBV7-9; D uncertain. V was shortened by 5 bases and J by 1 base, with 9 bases between the two germline ends. Germline V gene lookup returns CDR1 SEHNR and CDR2 FQNEAQ (reference sequence). CDR3 length: 14 amino acids. CDR3 residues: CASSEGQSGNTIYF. The CDR3, as DNA: TGTGCCAGCAGCGAAGGGCAATCTGGAAACACCATATATTTT. The entire variable domain, with the rest obtained from reference TRBV7-9 and TRBJ1-3, is as follows: DTGVSQNPRHKITKRGQNVTFRCDPISEHNRLYWYRQTLGQGPEFLTYFQNEAQLEKSRLLSDRFSAERPKGSFSTLEIQRTEQGDSAMYLCASSEGQSGNTIYFGEGSWLTVV.

There are a few counts of this clonotype. This chain joins TRBV12-3 or TRBV12-4 and TRBJ2-1, with 7 positions matching TRBD1. This CDR3 has 16 residues. J lost 7 bases, V lost 6 bases, and 15 bases had no gene match. Here the CDR3 reads CASSPFPGTESNEQFF. CDR3 coding DNA: TGTGCCAGCAGCCCTTTCCCCGGGACAGAAAGTAATGAGCAGTTCTTC.

This clonotype was detected only a few times. The chain is built from TRBV15 and TRBJ2-7; TRBD1 matches 8 bases. This CDR3 is 14 amino acids long. Germline CDR1 and CDR2: LNHNV and YYDKDF (reference sequence). V shed 5 bases, J shed 4 bases, and the junction held 7 bases outside the gene matches. CDR3 sequence (DNA): TGTGCCACCAGCTCCTACAGGGGGAGTTACGAGCAGTACTTC. This sequence encodes CATSSYRGSYEQYF.

This clonotype was detected many times. The chain joins TRBV7-9 to TRBJ2-5; 12 bases are a match to TRBD2. CDR1 is SEHNR, CDR2 FQNEAQ, per germline (reference sequence). J gave up 2 bases and V 6 bases, and 4 bases lay outside the gene matches. The CDR3 consists of 15 residues. CDR3 loop: CASSRGLAGQETQYF. The CDR3 DNA reads TGTGCCAGCAGTCGTGGACTAGCGGGACAAGAGACCCAGTACTTC. Together with reference TRBV7-9 and TRBJ2-5, the CDR3 gives the full variable domain: DTGVSQNPRHKITKRGQNVTFRCDPISEHNRLYWYRQTLGQGPEFLTYFQNEAQLEKSRLLSDRFSAERPKGSFSTLEIQRTEQGDSAMYLCASSRGLAGQETQYFGPGTRLLVL.

There are a few counts of this clonotype. V and J are TRBV6-2 or TRBV6-3 and TRBJ2-7; 9 bases agree with TRBD1. The CDR3 has 14 residues. With 5 bases clipped from V and 5 bases from J, the junction kept 7 bases outside the gene matches. Germline-derived CDR1 and CDR2 are MNHEY and SVGEGT. CDR3 residues: CASSIPGQGHEQYF. CDR3 DNA: TGTGCCAGCAGTATTCCGGGACAGGGCCACGAGCAGTACTTC.

This sequence joins TRBV20-1 and TRBJ1-5; 10 positions agree with TRBD1. Per germline, CDR1 DFQATT and CDR2 SNEGSKA (reference sequence). The ends lost 3 bases at V and 9 bases at J; junction bases unmatched: 5. CDR3 length: 13 amino acids. The CDR3 is CSARRQGALPQHF. The CDR3 DNA follows: TGCAGTGCTAGGAGACAGGGGGCTCTGCCCCAGCATTTT.

V usage is TRBV4-1 and J usage is TRBJ2-3, with 8 bases fitting TRBD2. The CDR3 spans 15 residues. Germline assignment: CDR1 MGHRA and CDR2 YSYEKL. After removal of 6 bases from V and 2 bases from J, the junction contained 7 bases not matched to a gene. CDR3 DNA sequence: TGCGCCAGCAGATCAAGCGGGAGAAACACAGATACGCAGTATTTT. Its translation is CASRSSGRNTDTQYF.

A few counts support this clonotype. The chain has TRBV20-1 and TRBJ2-1, with 7 bases aligning to TRBD1. Germline-derived CDR1 and CDR2 are DFQATT and SNEGSKA (reference sequence). This CDR3 contains 13 residues. V shed 6 bases and J 5 bases; nucleotides not matched to a gene: 7. In nucleotides, the CDR3 is TGCAGTGCCCCTGGACAGGCCCACAATGAGCAGTTCTTC. Protein: CSAPGQAHNEQFF.

The gene calls are TRBV19 and TRBJ2-7; D remains unclear. Germline V lookup: CDR1 LNHDA, CDR2 SQIVND (reference sequence). CDR3 length equals 13 residues. Trimming left V 6 bases short and J 4 bases short, with 13 bases between. The DNA for the CDR3 is TGTGCCAGTAGGGGTCCTGGAACGTACGAGCAGTACTTC. This codes for CASRGPGTYEQYF.

The V gene is TRBV7-6, the J gene TRBJ2-7; TRBD1 agrees at 8 bases. CDR1 and CDR2 (germline): SGHVS, FNYEAQ. V shed 7 bases and J 1 base; nucleotides not matched to a gene: 24. CDR3 length equals 20 residues. CDR3 DNA sequence: TGTGCCAGCACCAAAAACGCCGGGACAGGCTGGTTTAAGGGGTCCTACGAGCAGTACTTC. Its protein product is CASTKNAGTGWFKGSYEQYF.